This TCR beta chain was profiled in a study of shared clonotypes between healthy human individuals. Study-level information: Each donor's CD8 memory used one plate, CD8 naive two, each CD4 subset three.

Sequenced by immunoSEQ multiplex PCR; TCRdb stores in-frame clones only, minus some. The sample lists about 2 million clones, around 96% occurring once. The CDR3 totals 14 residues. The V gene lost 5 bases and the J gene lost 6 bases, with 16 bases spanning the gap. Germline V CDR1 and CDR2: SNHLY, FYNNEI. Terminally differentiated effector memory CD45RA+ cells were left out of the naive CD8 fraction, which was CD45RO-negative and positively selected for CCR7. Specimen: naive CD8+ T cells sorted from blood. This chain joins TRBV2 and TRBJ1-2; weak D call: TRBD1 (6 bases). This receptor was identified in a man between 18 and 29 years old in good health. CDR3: CASSPRTALDGYTF. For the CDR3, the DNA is TGTGCCAGCAGTCCCCGGACAGCTCTCGATGGCTACACCTTC.